In its sample, the clone carrying this TCR beta chain ranks as medium-sized. Antigen: not known. TRB rearrangements spanning V, D and J were amplified using mixed TRB-A/B primers. TCRdb redid the calling of the multiplex PCR reads with MiXCR, one entry per CDR3 protein. The table records over a thousand distinct CDR3 sequences, about 30% of them present only once. The sample comes from a study of T cell repertoires in aging, cancer and after chemotherapy. Background on the study: Roughly 8.8 million TCR reads made up the full dataset. Points from the study as a whole: No conclusions about immunological memory after chemotherapy can be drawn from the repertoire data. Rebound thymic output was suggested by rising median generation probability during chemotherapy in each cancer cohort. Loss of evenness, beyond lost richness, contributed to age-related TCR diversity decline in cancer patients.

The template was genomic DNA from peripheral blood, not RNA. Trimming took off 5 bases at V and 2 bases at J, with 16 bases between the two ends. Looked up from germline, CDR1 is GTSNPN and CDR2 is SVGIG (reference sequence). The CDR3 is made up of 15 amino acids. Sequenced sample: blood. The receptor was derived from a human donor with a solid tumor. The chain employs TRBV30 and TRBJ1-3, with D possibly TRBD1 on 6 matching bases. The CDR3 bases are TGTGCCTGGTCCGTAGGGGGGGCGGCTGGAAACACCATATATTTT. Protein product: CAWSVGGAAGNTIYF. Based on the CDR3 plus reference TRBV30 and TRBJ1-3, the full variable domain is SQTIHQWPATLVQPVGSPLSLECTVEGTSNPNLYWYRQAAGRGLQLLFYSVGIGQISSEVPQNLSASRPQDRQFILSSKKLLLSDSGFYLCAWSVGGAAGNTIYFGEGSWLTVV.